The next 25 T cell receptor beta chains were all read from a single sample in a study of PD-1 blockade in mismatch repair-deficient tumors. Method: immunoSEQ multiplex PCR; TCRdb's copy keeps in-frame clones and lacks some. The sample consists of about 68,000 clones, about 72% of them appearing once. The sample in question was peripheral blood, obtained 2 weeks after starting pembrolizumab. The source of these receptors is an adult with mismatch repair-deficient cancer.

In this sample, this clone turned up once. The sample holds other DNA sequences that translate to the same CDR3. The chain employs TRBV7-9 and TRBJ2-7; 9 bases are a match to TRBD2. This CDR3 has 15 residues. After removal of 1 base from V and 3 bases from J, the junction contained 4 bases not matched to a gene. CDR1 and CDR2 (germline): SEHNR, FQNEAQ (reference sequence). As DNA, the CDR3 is TGTGCCAGCAGCTTAGTTAGCGGGAGAAGCTACGAGCAGTACTTC. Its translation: CASSLVSGRSYEQYF.

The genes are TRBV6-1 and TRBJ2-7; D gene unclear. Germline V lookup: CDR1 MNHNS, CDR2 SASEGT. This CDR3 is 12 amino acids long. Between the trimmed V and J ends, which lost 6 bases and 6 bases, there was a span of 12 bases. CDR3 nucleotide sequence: TGTGCCAGCAGGGATATGGTGGGCGAGCAGTACTTC. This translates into CASRDMVGEQYF.

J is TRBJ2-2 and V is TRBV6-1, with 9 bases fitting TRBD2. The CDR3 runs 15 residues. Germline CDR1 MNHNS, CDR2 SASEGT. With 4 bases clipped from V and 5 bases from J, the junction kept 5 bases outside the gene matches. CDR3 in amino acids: CASSASGAGTGELFF. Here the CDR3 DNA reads TGTGCCAGCAGTGCTAGCGGGGCGGGAACCGGGGAGCTGTTTTTT.

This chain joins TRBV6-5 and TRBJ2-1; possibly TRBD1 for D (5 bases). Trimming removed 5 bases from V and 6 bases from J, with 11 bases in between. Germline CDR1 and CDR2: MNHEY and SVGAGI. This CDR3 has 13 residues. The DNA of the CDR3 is TGTGCCAGCAGTGAAGAGACAGCCAATGAGCAGTTCTTC. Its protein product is CASSEETANEQFF.

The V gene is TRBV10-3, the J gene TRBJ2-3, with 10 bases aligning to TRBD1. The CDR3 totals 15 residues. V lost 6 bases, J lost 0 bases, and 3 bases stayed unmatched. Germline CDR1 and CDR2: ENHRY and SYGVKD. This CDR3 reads CAIRGTGVSTDTQYF. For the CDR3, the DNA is TGTGCCATCAGGGGGACAGGGGTGAGCACAGATACGCAGTATTTT.

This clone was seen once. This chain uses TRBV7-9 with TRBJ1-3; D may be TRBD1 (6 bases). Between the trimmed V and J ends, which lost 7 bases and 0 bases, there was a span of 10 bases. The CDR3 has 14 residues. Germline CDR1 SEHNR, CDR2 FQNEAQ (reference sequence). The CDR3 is CASTMGASGNTIYF. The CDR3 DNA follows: TGTGCCAGCACTATGGGGGCCTCTGGAAACACCATATATTTT.

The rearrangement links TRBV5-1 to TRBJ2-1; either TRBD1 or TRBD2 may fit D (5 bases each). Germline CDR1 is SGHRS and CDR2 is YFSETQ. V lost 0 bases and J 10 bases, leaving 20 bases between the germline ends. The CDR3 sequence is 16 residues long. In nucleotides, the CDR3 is TGCGCCAGCAGCTTGGCCTTCTCAGGGAATAGCGTAGAGCAGTTCTTC. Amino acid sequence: CASSLAFSGNSVEQFF.

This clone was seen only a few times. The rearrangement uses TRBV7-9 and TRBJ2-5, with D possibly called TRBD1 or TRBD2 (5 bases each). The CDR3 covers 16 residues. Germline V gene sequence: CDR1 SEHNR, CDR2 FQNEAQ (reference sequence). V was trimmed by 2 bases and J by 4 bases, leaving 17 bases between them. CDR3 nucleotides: TGTGCCAGCAGCTTATACCCGGCGTGGGACGCAGAGACCCAGTACTTC. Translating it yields CASSLYPAWDAETQYF.

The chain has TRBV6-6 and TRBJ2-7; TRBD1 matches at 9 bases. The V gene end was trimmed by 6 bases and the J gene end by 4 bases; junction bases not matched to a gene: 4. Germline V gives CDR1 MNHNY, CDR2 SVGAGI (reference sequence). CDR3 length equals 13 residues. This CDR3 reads CASSTGGMYEQYF. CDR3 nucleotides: TGTGCCAGCAGCACAGGGGGCATGTACGAGCAGTACTTC.

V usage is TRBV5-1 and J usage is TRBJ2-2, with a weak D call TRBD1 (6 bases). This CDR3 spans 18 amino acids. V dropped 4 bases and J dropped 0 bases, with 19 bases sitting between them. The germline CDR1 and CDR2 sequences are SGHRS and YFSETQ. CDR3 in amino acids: CASSHDFRDNPNTGELFF. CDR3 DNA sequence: TGCGCCAGCAGCCACGACTTCCGGGACAATCCGAACACCGGGGAGCTGTTTTTT.

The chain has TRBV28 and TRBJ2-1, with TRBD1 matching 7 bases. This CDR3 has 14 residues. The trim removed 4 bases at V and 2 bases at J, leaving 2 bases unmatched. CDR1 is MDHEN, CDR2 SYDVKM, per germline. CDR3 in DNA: TGTGCCAGCAGTTCGGACAGGCCCTACAATGAGCAGTTCTTC. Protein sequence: CASSSDRPYNEQFF. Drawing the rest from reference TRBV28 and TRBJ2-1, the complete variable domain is DVKVTQSSRYLVKRTGEKVFLECVQDMDHENMFWYRQDPGLGLRLIYFSYDVKMKEKGDIPEGYSVSREKKERFSLILESASTNQTSMYLCASSSDRPYNEQFFGPGTRLTVL.

CDR3 region: CASRADREYF. CDR3 sequence (DNA): TGTGCCAGCAGAGCCGACAGGGAGTACTTC. V is TRBV6-5 and J is TRBJ2-7; 7 positions match TRBD1. V lost 6 bases, J lost 11 bases, and 4 bases stayed unmatched. Germline CDR1 MNHEY, CDR2 SVGAGI. The CDR3 spans 10 residues.

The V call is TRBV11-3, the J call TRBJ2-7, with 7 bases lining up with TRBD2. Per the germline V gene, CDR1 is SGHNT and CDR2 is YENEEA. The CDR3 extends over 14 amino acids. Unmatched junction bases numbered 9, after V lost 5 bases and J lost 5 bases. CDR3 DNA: TGTGCCAGCAGCCCTCCCAGGGACTACCACGAGCAGTACTTC. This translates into CASSPPRDYHEQYF.

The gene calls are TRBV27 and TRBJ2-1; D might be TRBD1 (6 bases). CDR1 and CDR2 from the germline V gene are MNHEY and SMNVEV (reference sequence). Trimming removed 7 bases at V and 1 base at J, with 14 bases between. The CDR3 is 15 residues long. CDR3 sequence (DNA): TGTGCCAGCAAAAGTAGGACAGAGTCCTACAATGAGCAGTTCTTC. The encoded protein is CASKSRTESYNEQFF.

CDR3 sequence: CASSVQGTTSSRQFF. The CDR3 nucleotides read TGTGCCAGCAGCGTTCAGGGGACTACTAGTTCACGGCAGTTCTTC. The chain has TRBV6-1 and TRBJ2-1; D may be TRBD2 (7 bases). The CDR3 spans 15 residues. V was trimmed by 6 bases and J by 12 bases, leaving 24 bases between them. Germline V CDR1 and CDR2: MNHNS, SASEGT.

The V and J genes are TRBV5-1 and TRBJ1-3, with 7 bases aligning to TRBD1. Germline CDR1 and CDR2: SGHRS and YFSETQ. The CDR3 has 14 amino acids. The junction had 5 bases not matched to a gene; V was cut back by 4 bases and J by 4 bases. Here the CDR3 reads CASSQTGAGNTIYF. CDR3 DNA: TGCGCCAGCAGCCAAACAGGGGCAGGAAACACCATATATTTT.

This CDR3 is CASSPPGVATGELFF. The CDR3 DNA reads TGTGCCAGCTCACCACCGGGGGTGGCCACCGGGGAGCTGTTTTTT. The chain uses TRBV18 and TRBJ2-2, with D possibly being TRBD1 or TRBD2 (5 bases each). V was trimmed by 0 bases and J by 4 bases, leaving 9 bases between them. The CDR3 contains 15 residues. The V gene's germline CDR1 is KGHSH and CDR2 LQKENI. Complete variable domain (other parts from reference TRBV18 and TRBJ2-2): NAGVMQNPRHLVRRRGQEARLRCSPMKGHSHVYWYRQLPEEGLKFMVYLQKENIIDESGMPKERFSAEFPKEGPSILRIQQVVRGDSAAYFCASSPPGVATGELFFGEGSRLTVL.

The CDR3 DNA sequence: TGTGCCAGTCATCTTAGCAGTTTTAATGAAAAACTGTTTTTT. Translated: CASHLSSFNEKLFF. J is TRBJ1-4 and V is TRBV6-1; D is unclear. V dropped 9 bases and J dropped 4 bases, with 15 bases sitting between them. Per germline, CDR1 MNHNS and CDR2 SASEGT. This CDR3 has 14 amino acids.

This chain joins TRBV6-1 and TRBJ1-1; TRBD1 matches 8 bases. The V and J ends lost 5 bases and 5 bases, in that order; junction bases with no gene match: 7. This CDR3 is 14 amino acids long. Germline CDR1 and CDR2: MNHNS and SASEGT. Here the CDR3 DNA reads TGTGCCAGCAGTACAACAGGGGGAAGGACTGAAGCTTTCTTT. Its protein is CASSTTGGRTEAFF.

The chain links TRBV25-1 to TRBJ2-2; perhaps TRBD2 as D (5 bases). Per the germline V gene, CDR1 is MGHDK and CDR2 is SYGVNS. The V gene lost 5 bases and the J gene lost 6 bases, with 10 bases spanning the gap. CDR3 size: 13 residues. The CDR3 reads CASSLTIAGELFF. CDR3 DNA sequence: TGTGCCAGCAGTTTGACTATAGCCGGGGAGCTGTTTTTT.

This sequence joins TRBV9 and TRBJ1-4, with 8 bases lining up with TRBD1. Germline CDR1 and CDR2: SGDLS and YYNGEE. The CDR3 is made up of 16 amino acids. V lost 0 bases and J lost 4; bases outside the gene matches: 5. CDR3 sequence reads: CASSVAFDRGNEKLFF. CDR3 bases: TGTGCCAGCAGCGTAGCCTTCGACAGGGGTAATGAAAAACTGTTTTTT.

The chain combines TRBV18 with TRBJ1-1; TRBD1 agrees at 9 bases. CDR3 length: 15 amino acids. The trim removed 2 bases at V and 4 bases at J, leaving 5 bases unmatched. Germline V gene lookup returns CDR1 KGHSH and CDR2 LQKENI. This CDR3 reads CASSPLGQGITEAFF. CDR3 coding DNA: TGTGCCAGCTCACCATTAGGACAGGGGATCACTGAAGCTTTCTTT.

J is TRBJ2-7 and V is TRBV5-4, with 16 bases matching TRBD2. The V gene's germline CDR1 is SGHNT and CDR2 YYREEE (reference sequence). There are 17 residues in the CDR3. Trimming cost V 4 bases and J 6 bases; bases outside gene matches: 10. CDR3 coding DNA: TGTGCCAGCAGCACCGGGACTAGCGGGAGGGCTCGCTCCGAGCAGTACTTC. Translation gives CASSTGTSGRARSEQYF.

CDR3 sequence reads: CASSEGAASYEQYF. The CDR3 nucleotides read TGCGCCAGCAGCGAAGGAGCCGCCTCCTACGAGCAGTACTTC. The V gene is TRBV5-1, the J gene TRBJ2-7; no firm D call. V was trimmed by 4 bases and J by 0 bases, leaving 11 bases between them. The germline gives CDR1 SGHRS, CDR2 YFSETQ. This CDR3 is 14 amino acids long.

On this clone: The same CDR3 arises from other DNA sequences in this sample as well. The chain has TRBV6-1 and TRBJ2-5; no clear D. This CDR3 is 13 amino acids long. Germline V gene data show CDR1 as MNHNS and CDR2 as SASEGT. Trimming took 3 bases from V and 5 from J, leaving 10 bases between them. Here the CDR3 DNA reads TGTGCCAGCAGTGATCAGGCTGGGGAGACCCAGTACTTC. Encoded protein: CASSDQAGETQYF.